What follows describes a single T cell receptor beta chain. The sample holds one count of this clone. It lacks a known antigen. No qualities accompany the bases; no much larger clone lies one base away. Patients with a history of autoimmune disease or receiving systemic immunosuppression were excluded from the trial. Peripheral blood for TCR sequencing was collected from all dose cohorts at baseline, on cycle 4 day 1, and on cycle 7 day 1. The samples were taken from a phase I, first-in-human, multicenter, open-label dose-escalation trial of ivuxolimab. The trial enrolled adults with locally advanced or metastatic head and neck squamous cell, hepatocellular, melanoma or renal cell carcinoma. CD4+ and CD8+ T cells were sorted separately from peripheral blood before TCR sequencing. The sample is drawn from a study of OX40 agonist ivuxolimab in advanced cancers. In terms of the full investigation: Ivuxolimab was a fully human IgG2 agonistic monoclonal antibody targeting the costimulatory receptor OX40 (CD134). Patients were allowed to have had prior anti-PD-1, anti-PD-L1 or anti-CTLA-4 therapy, and around 41% of the dose-escalation patients had previously received checkpoint inhibitors. The paper covers the monotherapy dose-escalation part of the phase I ivuxolimab trial, which included N of about 50 patients. The point of sequencing TCRbeta in the periphery was to test whether ivuxolimab changed TCR sequence diversity and drove clonal T-cell expansion. Among the roughly 54 dose-escalation patients, approximately 20 had hepatocellular carcinoma, approximately 15 melanoma, 9 renal cell carcinoma and 9 head and neck cancer. Partial responses occurred in three dose-escalation patients, of whom one had hepatocellular carcinoma and two had cutaneous melanoma. In the dose-escalation cohort, around four fifths of patients were male, and the mean age was roughly 60 years, with a range of about 20 to 90. Intravenous ivuxolimab was administered to patients every 2 weeks at six dose levels: 0.01, 0.1, 0.3, 1.5, 3 and 10 mg/kg.

On the study overall, not on this receptor specifically: Which antigens the clonally expanded peripheral T cells were specific for was not determined. In partial responders in the 0.1-3.0 mg/kg groups, normalized peripheral clonal expansion was found to be among the lowest, especially among CD8+ T cells. Low levels of normalized T-cell clonal expansion were also seen in some nonresponding patients. Clonal expansion of both CD4+ and CD8+ blood T cells was observed from baseline to week 6 at doses 0.1 to 3.0 mg/kg. After ivuxolimab, expanded clones were on average more numerous among CD8+ T cells than among CD4+ T cells.

For sequencing of the TCRbeta CDR3 region, genomic DNA was extracted from the sorted cells. The immunoSEQ Assay was used for sequencing of TCRbeta CDR3 regions. Here the immuneACCESS table is served through TCRdb, limited to in-frame sequences with V and J called. Missing clones are a known gap in these copies; in checked studies unresolved V genes cover under half, and the rest lacks a known reason. This sample has almost 70,000 clones in its table, and around 89% of those were observed once. Approximately 4% of the sample lies in the top ten. This sample comprised CD4+ or CD8+ T cells sorted from blood, obtained in a trial of the OX40 agonist ivuxolimab. The receptor was derived from an adult with an advanced solid tumor such as melanoma, head and neck, liver or kidney cancer.

CDR3 reads: CASSSPGGGQPQHF. Read as DNA, the sequence is TGTGCCAGTAGTAGCCCGGGGGGCGGACAGCCCCAGCATTTT. The receptor chain draws on TRBV19 and TRBJ1-5; the D region possibly corresponds to TRBD1 (6 bases align). From the germline V gene (reference sequence), CDR1 is LNHDA and CDR2 is SQIVND. From cysteine to phenylalanine, the CDR3 is 14 amino acids long. The kept DNA is CDR3 alone, 42 bases in frame from the first base. A distance of 14 bases separates the germline ends of V and J, which lose 4 bases and 7 bases respectively.